The clone carrying this T cell receptor (beta chain) was detected only a few times. Its antigen is still unknown. Germline lookup yields CDR1 SGHRS and CDR2 YFSETQ. V was shortened by 4 bases and J by 6 bases, with 13 bases between the two germline ends. The CDR3 runs 13 residues. This sample is drawn from a study of T-cell reconstitution after alpha-beta-depleted transplantation in children. Study-level results: Surviving recipient cells, namely T cells and thymic progenitors, were the source of high day-60 TCRbeta diversity in some patients. At the one-year point after transplant, T-cell counts and TCRbeta diversity were found to come mostly from T cells that had been newly produced. Reports say that about two months after transplant, the alpha-beta T cells came out of several hundred graft clones that had expanded.

The TCRbeta library incorporated unique molecular identifiers. Each CDR3 protein is one row after TCRdb ran MiXCR on the PCR reads. This table has 700,000 to 950,000 distinct CDR3 sequences, around 17% appearing once. The TCR originated in a male patient younger than 18 who had a stem cell transplant for acute lymphoblastic leukemia, so the T cells may come from the graft donor. This chain uses TRBV5-1 with TRBJ1-1, with D maybe TRBD1 (5 bases). The source material was PBMCs, mostly from graft donor cells, sampled 360 days after TCRalphabeta/CD19-depleted stem cell transplant. The CDR3 coding sequence is TGCGCCAGCAGCGGAGGACACCCGGCTGAAGCTTTCTTT. This gives the protein CASSGGHPAEAFF. Looking up the rest from reference TRBV5-1 and TRBJ1-1 gives the full variable domain: KAGVTQTPRYLIKTRGQQVTLSCSPISGHRSVSWYQQTPGQGLQFLFEYFSETQRNKGNFPGRFSGRQFSNSRSEMNVSTLELGDSALYLCASSGGHPAEAFFGQGTRLTVV.